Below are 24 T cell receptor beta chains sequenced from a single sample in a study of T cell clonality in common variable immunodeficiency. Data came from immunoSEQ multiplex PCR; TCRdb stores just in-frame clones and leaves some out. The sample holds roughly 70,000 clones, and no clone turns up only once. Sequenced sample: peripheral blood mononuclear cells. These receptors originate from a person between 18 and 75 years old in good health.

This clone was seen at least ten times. CDR3 amino acids: CASSFNGVNTEAFF. Incomplete CDR3 DNA: TGTGCCAGCAGTTTTAACGGGGTGAACACTGAA. V usage is TRBV28 and J usage is TRBJ1-1; D is undetermined. The read stops 3 residues short of the end of the CDR3; the missing end is completed from the germline J gene. Germline V lookup: CDR1 MDHEN, CDR2 SYDVKM. CDR3 size: 14 residues. V gave up 3 bases and J gave up 0 bases, with 8 bases separating them.

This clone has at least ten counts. CDR3 bases read: TGTGCCAGCAGCTTGGATGCGGGGAACACTGAA. Amino acids: CASSLDAGNTE. The CDR3 reads in full as CASSLDAGNTEAFF. The chain employs TRBV5-5 and TRBJ1-1; D unresolved. The sequenced fragment ends 3 residues before the CDR3 boundary, so the rest is inferred from the germline J gene. V was clipped by 0 bases and J by 1 base, with 7 bases between them. The length of the CDR3 is 14 residues. Germline assignment: CDR1 SGHKS and CDR2 YYEKEE (reference sequence).

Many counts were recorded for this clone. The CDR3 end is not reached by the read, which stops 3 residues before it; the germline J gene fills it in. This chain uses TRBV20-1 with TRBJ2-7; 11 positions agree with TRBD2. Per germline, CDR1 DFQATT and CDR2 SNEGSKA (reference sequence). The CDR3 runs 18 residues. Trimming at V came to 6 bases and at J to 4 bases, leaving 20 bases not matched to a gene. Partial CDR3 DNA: TGCAGTGCCTCAAAGATACTAGCGGGGGCAAACTTTTATTACGAG. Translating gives CSASKILAGANFYYE. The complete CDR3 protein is CSASKILAGANFYYEQYF.

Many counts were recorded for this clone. CDR3 DNA (partial): TGTGCCTGGAGTGTCGTTAGAAAGAACGACGAG. Amino acid sequence: CAWSVVRKNDE. The whole CDR3 sequence is CAWSVVRKNDEQYF. The rearrangement uses TRBV30 and TRBJ2-7, with no clear D. The read gets to within 3 residues of the CDR3 end, and the germline J gene fills in the rest. There are 14 residues in the CDR3. From germline, CDR1 is GTSNPN and CDR2 SVGIG (reference sequence). V lost 0 bases and J lost 5, with 14 bases in between.

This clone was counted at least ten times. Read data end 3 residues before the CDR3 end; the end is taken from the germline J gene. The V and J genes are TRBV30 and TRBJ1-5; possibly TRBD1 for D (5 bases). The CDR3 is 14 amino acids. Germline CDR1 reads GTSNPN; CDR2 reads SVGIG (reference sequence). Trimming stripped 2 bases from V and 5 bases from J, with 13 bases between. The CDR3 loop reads CAWSRTLGDQPQHF. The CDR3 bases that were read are TGTGCCTGGAGTAGGACATTGGGCGATCAGCCC.

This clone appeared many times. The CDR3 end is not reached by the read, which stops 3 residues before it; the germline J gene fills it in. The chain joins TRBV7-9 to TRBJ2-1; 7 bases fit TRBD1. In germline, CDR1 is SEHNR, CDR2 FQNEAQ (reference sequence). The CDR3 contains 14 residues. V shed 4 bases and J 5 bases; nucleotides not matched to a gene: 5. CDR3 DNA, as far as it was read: TGTGCCAGCAGCTCCCGACAGGGCCACAATGAG. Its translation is CASSSRQGHNE. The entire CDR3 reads CASSSRQGHNEQFF. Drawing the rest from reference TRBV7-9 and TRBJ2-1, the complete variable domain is DTGVSQNPRHKITKRGQNVTFRCDPISEHNRLYWYRQTLGQGPEFLTYFQNEAQLEKSRLLSDRFSAERPKGSFSTLEIQRTEQGDSAMYLCASSSRQGHNEQFFGPGTRLTVL.

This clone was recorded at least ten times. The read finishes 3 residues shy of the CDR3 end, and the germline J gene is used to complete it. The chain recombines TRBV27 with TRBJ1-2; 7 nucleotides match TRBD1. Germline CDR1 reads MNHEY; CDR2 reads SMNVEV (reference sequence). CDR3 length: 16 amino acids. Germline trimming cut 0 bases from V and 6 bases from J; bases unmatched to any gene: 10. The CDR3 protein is CASSLSPTGLVDGYTF. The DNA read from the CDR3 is TGTGCCAGCAGTTTATCCCCGACAGGGCTGGTTGATGGC.

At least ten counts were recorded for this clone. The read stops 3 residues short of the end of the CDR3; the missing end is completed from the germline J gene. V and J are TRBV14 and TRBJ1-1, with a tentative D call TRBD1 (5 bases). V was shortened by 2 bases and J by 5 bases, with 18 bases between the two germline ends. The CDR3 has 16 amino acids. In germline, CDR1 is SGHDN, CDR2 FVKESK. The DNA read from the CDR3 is TGTGCCAGCAGCCAATCCGCAGGGACTGGGAGAACTGAA. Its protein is CASSQSAGTGRTE. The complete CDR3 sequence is CASSQSAGTGRTEAFF.

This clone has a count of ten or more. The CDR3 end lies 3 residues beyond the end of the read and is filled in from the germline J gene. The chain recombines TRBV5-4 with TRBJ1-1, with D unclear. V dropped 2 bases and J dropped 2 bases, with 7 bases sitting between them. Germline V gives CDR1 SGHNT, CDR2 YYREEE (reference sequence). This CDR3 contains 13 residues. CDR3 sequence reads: CASSFDINTEAFF. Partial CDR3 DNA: TGTGCCAGCAGCTTCGACATAAACACTGAA.

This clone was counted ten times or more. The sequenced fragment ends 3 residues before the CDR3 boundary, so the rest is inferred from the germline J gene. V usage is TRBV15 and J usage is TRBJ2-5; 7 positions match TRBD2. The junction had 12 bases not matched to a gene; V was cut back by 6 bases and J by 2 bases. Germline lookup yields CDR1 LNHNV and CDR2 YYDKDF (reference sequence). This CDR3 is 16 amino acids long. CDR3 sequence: CATRHSRSGLQETQYF. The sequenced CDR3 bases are TGTGCCACCAGACACTCACGTAGCGGGTTACAAGAGACC.

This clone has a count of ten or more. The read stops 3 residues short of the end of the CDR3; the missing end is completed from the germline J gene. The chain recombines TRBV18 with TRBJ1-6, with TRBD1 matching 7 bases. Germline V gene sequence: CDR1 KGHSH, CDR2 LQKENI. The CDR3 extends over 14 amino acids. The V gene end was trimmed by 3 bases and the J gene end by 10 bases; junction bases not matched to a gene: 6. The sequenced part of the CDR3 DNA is TGTGCCAGCTCACCCCCACAGGGGAACTCACCC. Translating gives CASSPPQGNSP. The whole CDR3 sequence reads CASSPPQGNSPLHF.

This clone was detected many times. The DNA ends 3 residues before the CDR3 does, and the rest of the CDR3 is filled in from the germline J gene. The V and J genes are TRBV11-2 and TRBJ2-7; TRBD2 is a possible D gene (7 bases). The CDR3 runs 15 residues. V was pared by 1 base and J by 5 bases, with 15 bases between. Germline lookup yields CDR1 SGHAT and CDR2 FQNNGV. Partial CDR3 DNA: TGTGCCAGCAGCTTAGTCCGGACTAGGGGGAACGAG. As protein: CASSLVRTRGNE. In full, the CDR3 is CASSLVRTRGNEQYF.

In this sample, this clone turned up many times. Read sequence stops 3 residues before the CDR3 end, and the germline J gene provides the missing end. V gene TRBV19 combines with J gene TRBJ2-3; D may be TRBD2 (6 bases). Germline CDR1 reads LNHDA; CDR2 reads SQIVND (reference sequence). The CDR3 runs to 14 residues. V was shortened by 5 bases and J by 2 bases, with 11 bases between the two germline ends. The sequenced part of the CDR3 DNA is TGTGCCAGTAGTGGGATAGCGGTCACAGATACG. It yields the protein CASSGIAVTDT. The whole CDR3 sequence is CASSGIAVTDTQYF.

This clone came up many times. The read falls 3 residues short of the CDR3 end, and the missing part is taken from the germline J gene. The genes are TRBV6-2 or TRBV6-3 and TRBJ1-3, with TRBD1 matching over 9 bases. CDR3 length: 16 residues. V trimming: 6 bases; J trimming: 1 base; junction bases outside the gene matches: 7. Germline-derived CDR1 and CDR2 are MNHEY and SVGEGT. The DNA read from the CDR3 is TGTGCCAGCAGGATGGTACAGGGGGCATCTGGAAACACC. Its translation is CASRMVQGASGNT. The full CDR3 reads CASRMVQGASGNTIYF.

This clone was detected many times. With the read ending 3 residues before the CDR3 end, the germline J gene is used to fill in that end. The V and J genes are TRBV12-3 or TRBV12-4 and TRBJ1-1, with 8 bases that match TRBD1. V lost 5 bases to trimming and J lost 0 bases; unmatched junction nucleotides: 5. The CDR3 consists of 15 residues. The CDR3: CASSTRTGLNTEAFF. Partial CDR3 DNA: TGTGCCAGCAGTACTCGGACAGGGTTGAACACTGAA.

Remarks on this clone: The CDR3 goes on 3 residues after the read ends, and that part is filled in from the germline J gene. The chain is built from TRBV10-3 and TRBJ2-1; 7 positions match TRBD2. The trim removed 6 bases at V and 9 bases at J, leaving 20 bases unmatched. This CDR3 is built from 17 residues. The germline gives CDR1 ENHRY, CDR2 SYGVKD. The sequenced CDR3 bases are TGTGCCATCAGGGACCCCCTGGGGGGGGAAGCTTCGGGTGAG. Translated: CAIRDPLGGEASGE. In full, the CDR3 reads CAIRDPLGGEASGEQFF.

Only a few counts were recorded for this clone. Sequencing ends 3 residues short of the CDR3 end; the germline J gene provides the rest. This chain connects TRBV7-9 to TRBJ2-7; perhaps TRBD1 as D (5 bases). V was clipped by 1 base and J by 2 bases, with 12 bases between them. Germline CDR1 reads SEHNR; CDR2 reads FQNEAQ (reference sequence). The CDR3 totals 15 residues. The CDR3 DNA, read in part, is TGTGCCAGCAGCTTAGGACAGAGCCTACCCTACGAG. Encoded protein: CASSLGQSLPYE. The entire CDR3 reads CASSLGQSLPYEQYF.

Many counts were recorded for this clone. CDR3 residues: CASSPLQISSSGNTIYF. CDR3 DNA, as far as it was read: TGTGCCAGCTCACCGCTACAGATATCGAGCTCTGGAAACACC. The J gene is TRBJ1-3, the V gene TRBV18; D is uncertain. Read sequence stops 3 residues before the CDR3 end, and the germline J gene provides the missing end. The CDR3 is made up of 17 amino acids. Trimming stripped 3 bases from V and 0 bases from J, with 15 bases between. The V gene's germline CDR1 is KGHSH and CDR2 LQKENI.

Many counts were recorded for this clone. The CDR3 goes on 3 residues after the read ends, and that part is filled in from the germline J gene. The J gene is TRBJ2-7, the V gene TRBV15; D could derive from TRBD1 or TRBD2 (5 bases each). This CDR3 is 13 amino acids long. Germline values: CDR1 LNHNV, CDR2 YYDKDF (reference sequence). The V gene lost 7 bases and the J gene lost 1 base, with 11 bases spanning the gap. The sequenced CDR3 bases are TGTGCCACCAAGGAGAGGGGTTCCTACGAG. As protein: CATKERGSYE. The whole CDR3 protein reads CATKERGSYEQYF.

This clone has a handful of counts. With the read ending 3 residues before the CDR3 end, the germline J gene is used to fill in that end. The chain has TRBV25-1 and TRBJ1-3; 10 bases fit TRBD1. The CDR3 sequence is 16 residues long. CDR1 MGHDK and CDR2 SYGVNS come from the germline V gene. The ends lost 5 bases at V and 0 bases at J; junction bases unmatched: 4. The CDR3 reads CASSPRTGGSGNTIYF. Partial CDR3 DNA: TGTGCCAGCAGTCCGAGGACAGGGGGCTCTGGAAACACC.

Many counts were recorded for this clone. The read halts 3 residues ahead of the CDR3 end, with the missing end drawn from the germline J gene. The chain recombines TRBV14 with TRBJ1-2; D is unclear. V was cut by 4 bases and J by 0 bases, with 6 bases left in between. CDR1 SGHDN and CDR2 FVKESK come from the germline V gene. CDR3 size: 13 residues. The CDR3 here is CASSLQPNYGYTF. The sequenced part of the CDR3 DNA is TGTGCCAGCAGCCTACAGCCTAACTATGGC.

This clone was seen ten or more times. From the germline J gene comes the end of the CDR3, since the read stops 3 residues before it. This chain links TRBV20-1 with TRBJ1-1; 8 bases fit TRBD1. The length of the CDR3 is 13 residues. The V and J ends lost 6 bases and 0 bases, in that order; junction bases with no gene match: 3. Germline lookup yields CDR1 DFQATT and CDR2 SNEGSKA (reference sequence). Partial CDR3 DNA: TGCAGTGCCCCGGACAGGGTGAACACTGAA. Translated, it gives CSAPDRVNTE. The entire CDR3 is CSAPDRVNTEAFF.

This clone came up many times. The CDR3 region is CAWSLDRGGSPLHF. Incomplete CDR3 DNA: TGTGCCTGGAGTCTCGACAGGGGTGGGTCACCC. The rearrangement joins TRBV30 to TRBJ1-6, with 8 bases that match TRBD1. The read terminates 3 residues before the CDR3 end, so the remaining end is supplied by the germline J gene. Germline V CDR1 and CDR2: GTSNPN, SVGIG (reference sequence). The CDR3 runs 14 residues. Losses at the gene ends were 2 bases for V and 10 bases for J; bases not matched to a gene: 7. Combining the CDR3 with reference TRBV30 and TRBJ1-6 gives the whole variable domain SQTIHQWPATLVQPVGSPLSLECTVEGTSNPNLYWYRQAAGRGLQLLFYSVGIGQISSEVPQNLSASRPQDRQFILSSKKLLLSDSGFYLCAWSLDRGGSPLHFGNGTRLTVT.

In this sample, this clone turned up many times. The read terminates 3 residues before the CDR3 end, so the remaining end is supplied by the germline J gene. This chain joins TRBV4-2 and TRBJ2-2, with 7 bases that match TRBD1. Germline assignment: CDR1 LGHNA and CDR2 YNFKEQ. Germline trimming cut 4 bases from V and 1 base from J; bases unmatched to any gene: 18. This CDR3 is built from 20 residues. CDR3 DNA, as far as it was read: TGTGCCAGCAGCCGATTTTGGTCGGAGCCGGGACAGCGGAACACCGGGGAG. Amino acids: CASSRFWSEPGQRNTGE. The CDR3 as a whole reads CASSRFWSEPGQRNTGELFF.